The 27 T cell receptor beta chains in this list originate from one sample, sequenced in a study of T cell responses to AZD1222 COVID-19 vaccine. Sequencing used immunoSEQ multiplex PCR; TCRdb keeps in-frame clones, though not all of them. Counted here are tens of thousands of clones, about nine tenths occurring once; the ten biggest clones make up around 24%. Sequencing was performed on peripheral blood, taken on day 0 of AZD1222 vaccination. Receptor source: an adult in good health.

This chain links TRBV13 with TRBJ2-2; no clear D. The CDR3 covers 13 residues. V gave up 2 bases and J gave up 4 bases, with 5 bases separating them. The V gene's germline CDR1 is PRHDT and CDR2 FYEKMQ (reference sequence). The CDR3 coding sequence is TGTGCCAGCAGCTTAAGAGGCACCGGGGAGCTGTTTTTT. Translating it yields CASSLRGTGELFF.

The chain couples TRBV19 to TRBJ1-1, with no clear D. This CDR3 has 13 amino acids. With 3 bases removed from V and 1 base from J, the gap between germline ends came to 6 bases. Germline CDR1 reads LNHDA; CDR2 reads SQIVND (reference sequence). CDR3 residues: CASSMTGNTEAFF. For the CDR3, the DNA is TGTGCCAGTAGTATGACGGGGAACACTGAAGCTTTCTTT.

This rearrangement joins TRBV28 to TRBJ1-4; TRBD1 matches at 7 bases. The V and J ends lost 7 bases and 8 bases, in that order; junction bases with no gene match: 1. The CDR3 runs 11 residues. The germline V gene encodes CDR1 MDHEN and CDR2 SYDVKM. The CDR3 loop is CASKTGEKLFF. The CDR3 coding sequence is TGTGCCAGCAAGACAGGGGAAAAACTGTTTTTT.

The chain combines TRBV6-2 or TRBV6-3 with TRBJ1-1, with D possibly TRBD1 on 5 matching bases. This CDR3 has 16 amino acids. V dropped 0 bases and J dropped 1 base, with 12 bases sitting between them. Germline CDR1 reads MNHEY; CDR2 reads SVGEGT. CDR3 nucleotide sequence: TGTGCCAGCAGTTACTCGATTTTTCAGGGGAACACTGAAGCTTTCTTT. It yields the protein CASSYSIFQGNTEAFF.

This clone has only one observation. The J gene is TRBJ2-1, the V gene TRBV7-3; either TRBD1 or TRBD2 may supply D (5 bases each). The V end lost 4 bases, the J end lost 8 bases, and 12 bases lay between the germline ends. Germline V lookup: CDR1 SGHTA, CDR2 FQGTGA. The CDR3 sequence is 13 residues long. The CDR3 loop is CASSSSLGDEQFF. In nucleotides, the CDR3 is TGTGCCAGCAGCTCGTCCCTGGGGGATGAGCAGTTCTTC. Looking up the rest from reference TRBV7-3 and TRBJ2-1 gives the full variable domain: GAGVSQTPSNKVTEKGKYVELRCDPISGHTALYWYRQSLGQGPEFLIYFQGTGAADDSGLPNDRFFAVRPEGSVSTLKIQRTERGDSAVYLCASSSSLGDEQFFGPGTRLTVL.

J is TRBJ1-1 and V is TRBV18; no firm D call. This CDR3 spans 16 amino acids. Trimming left V 2 bases short and J 1 base short, with 14 bases between. Germline V gene lookup returns CDR1 KGHSH and CDR2 LQKENI. In DNA, the CDR3 is TGTGCCAGCTCACCAAGCGACCGGCGGCAGAACACTGAAGCTTTCTTT. Translating it yields CASSPSDRRQNTEAFF.

This clone was found once. The V gene is TRBV3-1 (or the pseudogene TRBV3-2), the J gene TRBJ1-5; no definite D call. CDR3 length equals 12 residues. In germline, CDR1 is LGHDT, CDR2 YNNKEL (reference sequence). Trimming removed 2 bases from V and 7 bases from J, with 6 bases in between. The CDR3 spells CASSQFDQPQHF. The CDR3 bases are TGTGCCAGCAGCCAATTCGACCAGCCCCAGCATTTT.

The V gene is TRBV3-1 (or the pseudogene TRBV3-2), the J gene TRBJ2-3, with TRBD2 as a possible D gene (6 bases). Trimming took off 4 bases at V and 7 bases at J, with 18 bases between the two ends. Germline CDR1 reads LGHDT; CDR2 reads YNNKEL (reference sequence). The CDR3 sequence is 15 residues long. CDR3 nucleotides: TGTGCCAGCAGCCCGCCGGGACTCTCAGGACATACGCAGTATTTT. As protein: CASSPPGLSGHTQYF.

The chain carries TRBV3-1 (or the pseudogene TRBV3-2) and TRBJ1-4; D is undetermined. Germline loops: CDR1 LGHDT, CDR2 YNNKEL (reference sequence). The CDR3 is 11 amino acids. The V and J ends lost 2 bases and 10 bases respectively, with 5 bases between them. CDR3 region: CASSQMGKLFF. The CDR3 bases are TGTGCCAGCAGCCAAATGGGAAAACTGTTTTTT.

The chain joins TRBV27 to TRBJ2-7; a weak D match, TRBD1 (6 bases). Trimming pared 5 bases from V and 3 bases from J, leaving 11 bases between. There are 13 residues in the CDR3. CDR1 is MNHEY, CDR2 SMNVEV, per germline (reference sequence). The CDR3 DNA is TGTGCCAGCAGTATTACAGGGCGCTACGAGCAGTACTTC. Amino acid sequence: CASSITGRYEQYF.

The chain employs TRBV30 and TRBJ2-3, with TRBD2 matching 7 bases. The J segment lost 3 bases and the V segment lost 3 bases, leaving 6 bases of the junction unmatched. The CDR3 is made up of 14 amino acids. Germline V CDR1 and CDR2: GTSNPN, SVGIG (reference sequence). CDR3 in DNA: TGTGCCTGGAGGCGAGCGGGAACGACAGATACGCAGTATTTT. This sequence encodes CAWRRAGTTDTQYF.

V usage is TRBV7-2 and J usage is TRBJ2-7; D possibly corresponds to TRBD2 (7 bases). Germline CDR1 SGHTA, CDR2 FQGNSA. There are 15 residues in the CDR3. Deletions cut 8 bases from V and 2 bases from J, with 19 bases between. The CDR3 region has the DNA TGTGCCAGCGGTACTCGTCGGGGGGCCCCCTACGAGCAGTACTTC. This encodes CASGTRRGAPYEQYF. The full variable domain, in which reference TRBV7-2 and TRBJ2-7 provide the parts outside the CDR3, is GAGVSQSPSNKVTEKGKDVELRCDPISGHTALYWYRQSLGQGLEFLIYFQGNSAPDKSGLPSDRFSAERTGGSVSTLTIQRTQQEDSAVYLCASGTRRGAPYEQYFGPGTRLTVT.

The rearrangement joins TRBV11-2 to TRBJ1-1; D is ambiguous. With 4 bases removed from V and 7 bases from J, the gap between germline ends came to 13 bases. The length of the CDR3 is 13 residues. Germline values: CDR1 SGHAT, CDR2 FQNNGV. CDR3 region: CASSSKLKDEAFF. CDR3 nucleotide sequence: TGTGCCAGCAGCTCGAAACTGAAGGATGAAGCTTTCTTT. Using reference TRBV11-2 and TRBJ1-1 for the parts outside the CDR3, the full variable domain is EAGVAQSPRYKIIEKRQSVAFWCNPISGHATLYWYQQILGQGPKLLIQFQNNGVVDDSQLPKDRFSAERLKGVDSTLKIQPAKLEDSAVYLCASSSKLKDEAFFGQGTRLTVV.

J is TRBJ2-7 and V is TRBV18, with D uncertain. The CDR3 loop spans 13 amino acids. Germline values: CDR1 KGHSH, CDR2 LQKENI. Trimming stripped 3 bases from V and 0 bases from J, with 6 bases between. The CDR3 region has the DNA TGTGCCAGCTCACCCCCCAGCTCCTACGAGCAGTACTTC. Translating it yields CASSPPSSYEQYF.

This clone was counted between two and nine times. The V and J genes are TRBV7-2 and TRBJ2-7; D uncertain. Germline V gene data show CDR1 as SGHTA and CDR2 as FQGNSA. With 5 bases removed from V and 5 bases from J, the gap between germline ends came to 7 bases. The CDR3 runs to 11 residues. DNA of the CDR3: TGTGCCAGCAGCGCCCTCGACGAGCAGTACTTC. This encodes CASSALDEQYF.

The V gene is TRBV6-5, the J gene TRBJ1-3; no reliable D call. Germline loops: CDR1 MNHEY, CDR2 SVGAGI. Trimming cost V 0 bases and J 0 bases, with 9 bases left between them. The CDR3 has 16 amino acids. In nucleotides, the CDR3 is TGTGCCAGCAGTTACTCTAGGAAGAGCTCTGGAAACACCATATATTTT. It specifies CASSYSRKSSGNTIYF.

In this sample, this clone turned up once. The chain joins TRBV5-5 to TRBJ1-1, with D tentatively TRBD1 (5 bases). V lost 4 bases and J 4 bases, leaving 17 bases between the germline ends. CDR1 and CDR2 (germline): SGHKS, YYEKEE (reference sequence). The CDR3 has 15 amino acids. CDR3 coding DNA: TGTGCCAGCAGCAATCAGGGCACCCTGGGCACTGAAGCTTTCTTT. This encodes CASSNQGTLGTEAFF.

V is TRBV3-1 (or the pseudogene TRBV3-2) and J is TRBJ1-1, with D hard to call. The CDR3 is 13 residues long. V lost 4 bases to trimming and J lost 3 bases, with 9 bases between them. Germline CDR1 is LGHDT and CDR2 is YNNKEL (reference sequence). The CDR3 sequence: CASSRGEHTEAFF. The CDR3 DNA reads as TGTGCCAGCAGCCGCGGAGAGCACACTGAAGCTTTCTTT.

V and J are TRBV6-5 and TRBJ1-2; D is unclear. The CDR3 runs to 12 residues. Germline V gene data show CDR1 as MNHEY and CDR2 as SVGAGI. V lost 7 bases and J 2 bases, leaving 8 bases between the germline ends. The CDR3 nucleotides read TGTGCCAGCAAGGCAACCAACTATGGCTACACCTTC. Translated, it gives CASKATNYGYTF.

The chain links TRBV18 to TRBJ1-4; D is undetermined. Trimming pared 3 bases from V and 7 bases from J, leaving 12 bases between. This CDR3 spans 14 amino acids. In germline, CDR1 is KGHSH, CDR2 LQKENI. CDR3 DNA sequence: TGTGCCAGCTCACCGGAAAGAAGGATTGAAAAACTGTTTTTT. Its translation is CASSPERRIEKLFF.

CDR3 coding DNA: TGTGCCAGCAGCAAGACAGGGGGTTTATACGAGCAGTACTTC. It translates to CASSKTGGLYEQYF. This chain joins TRBV7-2 and TRBJ2-7; 9 bases are shared with TRBD1. This CDR3 is 14 amino acids long. The V segment lost 5 bases and the J segment 4 bases; nucleotides outside the gene matches: 6. Germline-derived CDR1 and CDR2 are SGHTA and FQGNSA.

The chain recombines TRBV2 with TRBJ1-1; a possible D gene is TRBD1 (5 bases). The CDR3 is 13 residues long. Germline V gene sequence: CDR1 SNHLY, CDR2 FYNNEI. The V gene lost 10 bases and the J gene lost 5 bases, with 17 bases spanning the gap. CDR3 residues: CAIKRSGGTEAFF. The CDR3 region has the DNA TGTGCCATCAAGAGATCGGGGGGGACTGAAGCTTTCTTT. Combining the CDR3 with reference TRBV2 and TRBJ1-1 gives the whole variable domain EPEVTQTPSHQVTQMGQEVILRCVPISNHLYFYWYRQILGQKVEFLVSFYNNEISEKSEIFDDQFSVERPDGSNFTLKIRSTKLEDSAMYFCAIKRSGGTEAFFGQGTRLTVV.

This clone was recorded many times. The V call is TRBV6-2 or TRBV6-3, the J call TRBJ2-5; D is tentatively TRBD1 or TRBD2 (6 bases each). Trimming shortened V by 7 bases and J by 4 bases, and 13 bases separated the two germline ends. CDR1 and CDR2 (germline): MNHEY, SVGEGT. This CDR3 region has 13 residues. The CDR3 sequence: CASTPGDTETQYF. CDR3 in DNA: TGTGCCAGCACCCCGGGGGACACAGAGACCCAGTACTTC.

The table lists this clone with a count of one. The V and J genes are TRBV20-1 and TRBJ2-3; 7 positions match TRBD2. The CDR3 has 15 residues. J was trimmed by 2 bases and V by 3 bases; bases with no gene match: 8. Germline CDR1 DFQATT, CDR2 SNEGSKA (reference sequence). The CDR3 DNA follows: TGCAGTGCTAGTCGCAGGGAGGGAGTCACAGATACGCAGTATTTT. This encodes CSASRREGVTDTQYF.

The chain employs TRBV2 and TRBJ1-4; TRBD1 matches 8 bases. CDR1 and CDR2 from the germline V gene are SNHLY and FYNNEI. This CDR3 is built from 14 residues. Trimming took 7 bases from V and 10 from J; bases not matched to a gene: 11. Here the CDR3 DNA reads TGTGCCAGCACCCTAGACAGGGGAAGTGGAAAACTGTTTTTT. Protein: CASTLDRGSGKLFF.

As regards this clone: The germline gene is not matched at one end of the junction; a read error may be the cause. The J gene is TRBJ1-4, the V gene TRBV7-7; D is uncertain. This CDR3 is 13 amino acids long. Per the germline V gene, CDR1 is SSHAT and CDR2 is FNYEAQ (reference sequence). In DNA, the CDR3 is TGTGCTAGCAGCTTCGCCAGGAATGAAAAACTGTTTTTT. Translation: CASSFARNEKLFF.

Only a few counts were recorded for this clone. The rearrangement uses TRBV6-1 and TRBJ1-1; D remains ambiguous. V lost 0 bases to trimming and J lost 5 bases, with 10 bases between them. CDR1 and CDR2 from the germline V gene are MNHNS and SASEGT. CDR3 size: 14 residues. The DNA for the CDR3 is TGTGCCAGCAGTGAAGCGGCGGGTCAGACTGAAGCTTTCTTT. Translating gives CASSEAAGQTEAFF.